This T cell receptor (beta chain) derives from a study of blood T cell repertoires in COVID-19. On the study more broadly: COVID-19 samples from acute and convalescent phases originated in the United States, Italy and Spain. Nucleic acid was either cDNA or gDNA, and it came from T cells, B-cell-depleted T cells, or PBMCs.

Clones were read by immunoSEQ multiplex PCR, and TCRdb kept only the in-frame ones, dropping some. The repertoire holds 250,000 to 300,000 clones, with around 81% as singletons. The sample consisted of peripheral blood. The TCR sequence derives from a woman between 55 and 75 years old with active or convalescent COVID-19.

The CDR3 loop reads CASEPGQGAGEQYF. The DNA for the CDR3 is TGTGCCAGTGAGCCGGGACAGGGGGCGGGAGAGCAGTACTTC. J is TRBJ2-7 and V is TRBV2; 12 bases line up with TRBD1. V shed 9 bases and J 7 bases; nucleotides not matched to a gene: 10. Germline V lookup: CDR1 SNHLY, CDR2 FYNNEI. The length of the CDR3 is 14 residues. Using reference TRBV2 and TRBJ2-7 for the parts outside the CDR3, the full variable domain is EPEVTQTPSHQVTQMGQEVILRCVPISNHLYFYWYRQILGQKVEFLVSFYNNEISEKSEIFDDQFSVERPDGSNFTLKIRSTKLEDSAMYFCASEPGQGAGEQYFGPGTRLTVT.